This T cell receptor (beta chain) was captured by sequencing in a study of glioma-infiltrating T cells after dendritic cell vaccination. For the study at large: Dendritic cells derived from monocytes and pulsed with autologous tumor lysate formed the vaccine.

Time point denoted: after dendritic cell vaccination, including at tumor progression/relapse. Clones were sequenced by immunoSEQ multiplex PCR, and TCRdb holds only the in-frame ones, with some missing. The sample shows some 110,000 clones, roughly 90% of them seen only once. The CDR3 loop spans 13 amino acids. CDR1 and CDR2 from the germline V gene are GTSNPN and SVGIG (reference sequence). V shed 2 bases, J shed 6 bases, and the junction held 6 bases outside the gene matches. The sequenced sample was blood, obtained after dendritic cell vaccination. The receptor was isolated from a human donor with glioblastoma. The V call is TRBV30, the J call TRBJ1-1; TRBD1 agrees at 7 bases. The DNA for the CDR3 is TGTGCCTGGAGTACCAGGGGGTGGGCTGAAGCTTTCTTT. Its translation: CAWSTRGWAEAFF.